The 2 T cell receptor beta chains in this list originate from one sample, sequenced in a study of T cells in Graves' hyperthyroidism and ophthalmopathy. It was RNA transcripts that yielded the amplified TCR beta CDR3 regions. HTBI primers were the set used in a first-round RT-PCR of the TCR CDR3. TCRdb re-called the multiplex PCR reads with MiXCR, one entry per CDR3 protein. The repertoire includes 450,000 to 650,000 distinct CDR3 sequences, about a sixth of them detected once, and approximately 15% sits in the top ten. The specimen was blood. The source of these receptors is a young woman with Graves' ophthalmopathy.

This clonotype was detected only a few times. The CDR3 loop reads CASSVNWGGDTEAFF. As DNA, the CDR3 is TGTGCCAGCAGCGTAAACTGGGGTGGAGATACTGAAGCTTTCTTT. The chain carries TRBV9 and TRBJ1-1, with no clear D. CDR1 and CDR2 from the germline V gene are SGDLS and YYNGEE. The CDR3 extends over 15 amino acids. V was trimmed by 1 base and J by 5 bases, leaving 15 bases between them.

This clonotype was seen at least ten times. The chain couples TRBV5-1 to TRBJ1-1; 7 bases map to TRBD1. V gave up 0 bases and J gave up 6 bases; unmatched junction bases: 8. CDR3 length: 15 residues. Looked up from germline, CDR1 is SGHRS and CDR2 is YFSETQ. The CDR3 loop is CASSLEGAIEPEAFF. CDR3 DNA sequence: TGCGCCAGCAGCTTGGAGGGGGCGATTGAGCCTGAAGCTTTCTTT.